Listed below are T cell receptor beta chains from one sample, sequenced in a study of cytomegalovirus exposure and HLA in healthy donors. The assay was immunoSEQ multiplex PCR, and TCRdb's table has in-frame clones only and misses some. The sample has 150,000 to 200,000 clones; approximately 85% are singletons. The sequenced material came from PBMCs. These receptors were taken from a man aged 18 to 35 in good health and CMV-seropositive. The CDR3 runs from the conserved cysteine through the conserved F or W. D genes are given only for firm matches. Clone size is not always given. Where it is, it says once, few, many or a class for expanded clones.

clone size	V gene	J gene	D gene	CDR3 DNA	CDR3 protein
-	TRBV6-6	TRBJ2-3	-	TGTGCCAGCACTTTTAGCACAGATACGCAGTATTTT	CASTFSTDTQYF
-	TRBV7-2	TRBJ2-3	TRBD2	TGTGCCAGCAGCCAGCGTGGGGGGGGCACAGATACGCAGTATTTT	CASSQRGGGTDTQYF
-	TRBV7-9	TRBJ2-1	TRBD2	TGTGCCAGCAGCTACCGGGGGGGCCCAAACGATGAGCAGTTCTTC	CASSYRGGPNDEQFF
-	TRBV12-5	TRBJ2-7	-	TGTGCTAGTTCTGGTCTGGGGGCCAGCTCCTACGAGCAGTACTTC	CASSGLGASSYEQYF
-	TRBV7-2	TRBJ1-2	-	TGTGCCAGCAGCTTACCCGCGTACTATGGCTACACCTTC	CASSLPAYYGYTF
-	TRBV5-1	TRBJ1-2	-	TGCGCCAGCAGCTTGAATGACAAATTCGAAGATGGCTACACCTTC	CASSLNDKFEDGYTF
-	TRBV5-1	TRBJ1-3	-	TGCGCCAGCAGGGAGACAGACAATTTATTTGGAAACACCATATATTTT	CASRETDNLFGNTIYF
-	TRBV6-5	TRBJ1-2	-	TGTGCCAGCAGCATAGGGGGAACTAACTATGGCTACACCTTC	CASSIGGTNYGYTF
-	TRBV21-1	TRBJ1-2	-	TGTGCCAGCAGCAAAGAAATCAGGGGACGGTTGAGCTATGGCTACACCTTC	CASSKEIRGRLSYGYTF
-	TRBV15	TRBJ1-5	-	TGTGCCACCAGCCCACGGGGAGGCAATCAGCCCCAGCATTTT	CATSPRGGNQPQHF
-	TRBV12-5	TRBJ1-3	TRBD1	TGTGCTAGTGGTTTGGCACAGGGGTACTCTGGAAACACCATATATTTT	CASGLAQGYSGNTIYF
-	TRBV5-1	TRBJ1-5	-	TGCGCCAGCAGCTTCGGAGCCGGAGAGTCCCAGCATTTT	CASSFGAGESQHF
-	TRBV9	TRBJ1-1	TRBD1	TGTGCCAGCAGCGTAGAAGGACAGGGGGTGGGCACTGAAGCTTTCTTT	CASSVEGQGVGTEAFF
-	TRBV2	TRBJ2-6	-	TGTGCCAGCACAGGGATACGCTCCTCTGGGGCCAACGTCCTGACTTTC	CASTGIRSSGANVLTF
-	TRBV6-1	TRBJ2-4	-	TGTGCCAGCAGTGAATCATGGGTCAGGGGAAGATTCGTCAAAAACATTCAGTACTTC	CASSESWVRGRFVKNIQYF
-	TRBV7-9	TRBJ1-1	-	TGTGCCAGCAGCTTAATTCGGGTAGCGGTAACTGAAGCTTTCTTT	CASSLIRVAVTEAFF
-	TRBV7-9	TRBJ2-1	-	TGTGCCAGCAGCTTATCCGCAGGGAAGGGCAATGAGCAGTTCTTC	CASSLSAGKGNEQFF
-	TRBV4-3	TRBJ1-2	TRBD1	TGCGCCAGCAGCCAAGATCGACAGGGACTTGGCTACACCTTC	CASSQDRQGLGYTF
-	TRBV7-9	TRBJ1-1	TRBD1	TGTGCCAGCAGTCGGACAGGATGGGGCACTGAAGCTTTCTTT	CASSRTGWGTEAFF
-	TRBV5-1	TRBJ2-1	TRBD2	TGCGCCAGCAGACCTAGCGGGGGACAATACAATGAGCAGTTCTTC	CASRPSGGQYNEQFF
-	TRBV11-2	TRBJ2-7	TRBD2	TGTGCCAGCAGCCCCCTAGCGGGGGGGCCAAAATACGAGCAGTACTTC	CASSPLAGGPKYEQYF
few	TRBV7-9	TRBJ1-1	TRBD1	TGTGCCAGCAGCCCAACAGGGGGTAACACTGAAGCTTTCTTT	CASSPTGGNTEAFF
once	TRBV6-5	TRBJ1-2	TRBD1	TGTGCCAGCAGTTACCGTACCGACAGGGGGAGCTACACCTTC	CASSYRTDRGSYTF
-	TRBV9	TRBJ2-5	TRBD2	TGTGCCAGCAGCCTGACTAGCGGGGGGTCGATCGAGACCCAGTACTTC	CASSLTSGGSIETQYF
few	TRBV5-4	TRBJ1-3	-	TGTGCCAGCAGCTTGGATATGGGAAACACCATATATTTT	CASSLDMGNTIYF
-	TRBV19	TRBJ1-2	-	TGTGCCAGTAGTAATGGGTTCTTCTTAGGGGCGTATGGCTACACCTTC	CASSNGFFLGAYGYTF
few	TRBV2	TRBJ1-4	-	TGTGCCAGCAGTGCCGAGGCAAGCGGAGAAAAACTGTTTTTT	CASSAEASGEKLFF
-	TRBV18	TRBJ1-1	-	TGTGCCAGCTCACCCGGAACAGAGAACACTGAAGCTTTCTTT	CASSPGTENTEAFF
-	TRBV7-8	TRBJ2-7	TRBD1	TGTGCCAGCTCCCGGGACAGCTCCTACGAGCAGTACTTC	CASSRDSSYEQYF
-	TRBV6-6	TRBJ2-3	-	TGTGCCAGCAGTTACTCGGGGGCCGGCACAGATACGCAGTATTTT	CASSYSGAGTDTQYF
-	TRBV6-1	TRBJ1-2	TRBD1	TGTGCCAGCAGTGATATCGGGACAGGGGTTTATGGCTACACCTTC	CASSDIGTGVYGYTF
few	TRBV7-7	TRBJ2-2	TRBD1	TGTGCCAGCAGCCTTAGACAGGGTACCGGGGAGCTGTTTTTT	CASSLRQGTGELFF
-	TRBV7-2	TRBJ2-7	-	TGTGCCAGCAGCCCCGCCTACGAGCAGTACTTC	CASSPAYEQYF
-	TRBV5-8	TRBJ1-5	-	TGTGCCAGCAGCTCGCGGAGTAGCAATCAGCCCCAGCATTTT	CASSSRSSNQPQHF
-	TRBV7-2	TRBJ2-3	TRBD2	TGTGCCAGCAGACTAGCGGGGGGGCCGGCAAGCACAGATACGCAGTATTTT	CASRLAGGPASTDTQYF
-	TRBV7-8	TRBJ2-2	-	TGTGCCAGCAGCTTAGACAGGGAGAGCACCGGGGAGCTGTTTTTT	CASSLDRESTGELFF
-	TRBV19	TRBJ2-5	TRBD2	TGTGCCAGTAGTATAAGGGGACTAGGGTACCAAGAGACCCAGTACTTC	CASSIRGLGYQETQYF
-	TRBV5-4	TRBJ2-7	-	TGTGCCAGCAGCTTAGGAGGGCCCTACGAGCAGTACTTC	CASSLGGPYEQYF
-	TRBV4-3	TRBJ1-2	-	TGCGCCAGCAGCCAAGATCTCGTTAACTATGGCTACACCTTC	CASSQDLVNYGYTF
-	TRBV5-1	TRBJ2-4	TRBD2	TGCGCCAGCAGCTCGGGACTAGCGGGGGGAAAAAACATTCAGTACTTC	CASSSGLAGGKNIQYF
-	TRBV30	TRBJ1-3	TRBD1	TGTGCCTGGAGTAGGGACAGAACCTCCACCTCTGGAAACACCATATATTTT	CAWSRDRTSTSGNTIYF
-	TRBV6-5	TRBJ1-2	TRBD1	TGTGCCAGCAGTTACGGGACAGACGTTAACTATGGCTACACCTTC	CASSYGTDVNYGYTF
-	TRBV7-9	TRBJ2-7	-	TGTGCCAGCAGCTATGACTCGTTCGAGCAGTACTTC	CASSYDSFEQYF
-	TRBV7-9	TRBJ2-3	-	TGTGCCAGCAGCTTGACAGGTTACACAGATACGCAGTATTTT	CASSLTGYTDTQYF
-	TRBV5-4	TRBJ2-5	-	TGTGCCAGCAGCTTGGGGGTTCAGGGATCAGAGACCCAGTACTTC	CASSLGVQGSETQYF
-	TRBV5-4	TRBJ2-1	TRBD2	TGTGCCAGCAGCTTCGGGGGGTACAATGAGCAGTTCTTC	CASSFGGYNEQFF
-	TRBV27	TRBJ2-5	TRBD2	TGTGCCAGCAGTCGGACTAGCGCCTTTGAGACCCAGTACTTC	CASSRTSAFETQYF
few	TRBV5-5	TRBJ2-7	TRBD2	TGTGCCAGCAGTCCGGGACTAGCTTCCTACGAGCAGTACTTC	CASSPGLASYEQYF
-	TRBV7-9	TRBJ1-3	TRBD1	TGTGCCAGCAGCCCGCTTCCGGGACAGGAAAGCTCTGGAAACACCATATATTTT	CASSPLPGQESSGNTIYF